The clone carrying this T cell receptor beta chain was counted a single time. V lost 6 bases to trimming and J lost 1 base, with 12 bases between them. This CDR3 region has 14 residues. Germline V gene data show CDR1 as SNHLY and CDR2 as FYNNEI. The source of the sample is a study of T cell changes during pregnancy in multiple sclerosis. Profiled with immunoSEQ multiplex PCR; TCRdb holds only in-frame clones, not every one. Of fewer than 50,000 clones listed, approximately 94% are singletons. The sequence was collected from a female donor with multiple sclerosis, enrolled in a pregnancy study. This rearrangement joins TRBV2 to TRBJ1-1; tentatively, D is TRBD1 (6 bases). Specimen: CD8+ T cells from peripheral blood mononuclear cells, collected before pregnancy. The CDR3 spells CASRAGGANTEAFF. CDR3 nucleotide sequence: TGTGCCAGCAGAGCCGGGGGGGCGAACACTGAAGCTTTCTTT.